The table lists the clone carrying this T cell receptor beta chain with a few counts. Its antigen is unidentified. This entry is derived from a study of beta chain features in type 1 diabetes. Points from the study as a whole: For Type 1 diabetes patients, all four CD4+ subsets carried TCRB CDR3s that were moderately but significantly shorter.

The V gene lost 1 base and the J gene lost 2 bases, with 13 bases spanning the gap. Germline assignment: CDR1 MGHDK and CDR2 SYGVNS. The CDR3 is made up of 16 amino acids. As every portion of the isolated RNA was reverse transcribed, the sequencing read expressed TCRB transcripts. Sequencing used immunoSEQ multiplex PCR; TCRdb keeps in-frame clones, though not all of them. Here the sample spans 600,000 or so clones, roughly 13% being singletons. Material for sequencing was naive CD4+ T cells from blood. The chain couples TRBV25-1 to TRBJ2-3; maybe TRBD2 (6 bases). The receptor was derived from a man younger than 35 with type 1 diabetes. The CDR3 DNA is TGTGCCAGCAGTGAATGGCTGGCGGGGTCCACAGATACGCAGTATTTT. Protein sequence: CASSEWLAGSTDTQYF.